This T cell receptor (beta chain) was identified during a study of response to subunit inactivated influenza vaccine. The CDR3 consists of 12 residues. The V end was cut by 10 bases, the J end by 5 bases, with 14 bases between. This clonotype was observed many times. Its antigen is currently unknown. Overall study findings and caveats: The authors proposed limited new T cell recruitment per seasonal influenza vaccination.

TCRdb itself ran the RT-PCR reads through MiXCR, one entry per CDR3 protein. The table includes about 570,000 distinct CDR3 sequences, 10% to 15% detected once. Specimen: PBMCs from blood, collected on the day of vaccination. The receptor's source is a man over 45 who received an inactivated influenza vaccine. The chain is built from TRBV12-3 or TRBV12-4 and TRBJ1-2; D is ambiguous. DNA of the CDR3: TGTGCCACCAGCCCCCGGCTGTATGGCTACACCTTC. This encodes CATSPRLYGYTF.